A selection of T cell receptor beta chains follows, all from one sample in a study of T-cell reconstitution after alpha-beta-depleted transplantation in children. TCRdb ran MiXCR on the PCR reads and lists one entry per CDR3 protein. The table shows just over 950,000 distinct CDR3 sequences, with under 30% occurring only once. Specimen: PBMCs, mostly from graft donor cells, collected 360 days after TCRalphabeta/CD19-depleted stem cell transplant. The receptors were sampled from a boy in the first two years of life who had a stem cell transplant for SCID, so the T cells may come from the graft donor. Both conserved end residues are part of each CDR3. The D gene is left open where the match is weak. Clone size, where shown, is once, few, many, or a class for clones that have expanded.

clone_size	v_call	d_call	cdr3_length	j_call	cdr3_nt	cdr3_aa
few	TRBV29-1	NA	14	TRBJ2-7	TGCAGCGTTTCCAACAGGGTTAGAACCCACGAGCAGTACTTC	CSVSNRVRTHEQYF
NA	TRBV25-1	TRBD1	15	TRBJ2-5	TGTGCCAGCAGTGCGAACAGGGGGCCCCAAGAGACCCAGTACTTC	CASSANRGPQETQYF
NA	TRBV12-3/TRBV12-4	NA	15	TRBJ2-1	TGTGCCAGCAGTTTAGCCCCATATCAGTACAATGAGCAGTTCTTC	CASSLAPYQYNEQFF
NA	TRBV4-1	TRBD1	16	TRBJ2-3	TGCGCCAGCAGCCCTTTCCGGGACAGGTTCACAGATACGCAGTATTTT	CASSPFRDRFTDTQYF
once	TRBV2	NA	14	TRBJ2-7	TGTGCCAGCAGTGAGAGCCGATCCTTCTTCGAGCAGTACTTC	CASSESRSFFEQYF
NA	TRBV11-2	NA	16	TRBJ2-3	TGTGCCAGCAGCTTAGGGTTCCTTCCTAGCACAGATACGCAGTATTTT	CASSLGFLPSTDTQYF
NA	TRBV28	NA	16	TRBJ2-1	TGTGCCAGCAGTAGGGGGGGACGAAACGGAGGGAATGAGCAGTTCTTC	CASSRGGRNGGNEQFF
few	TRBV20-1	NA	15	TRBJ1-6	TGCAGTGCGGAGTCACGAGCAAAGTCCTATTCACCCCTCCACTTT	CSAESRAKSYSPLHF
once	TRBV5-1	TRBD2	14	TRBJ2-3	TGCGCCAGCAGCAACAGCGGGGGGCCAGATACGCAGTATTTT	CASSNSGGPDTQYF
NA	TRBV5-1	NA	12	TRBJ2-3	TGCGCCAGCAGAACCGGCACAGATACGCAGTATTTT	CASRTGTDTQYF